This TCR beta chain is from a study of blood T cell repertoires in COVID-19. Study-wide context: Acute and convalescent COVID-19 samples came from the United States, Italy and Spain. Sources were T cells, B-cell-depleted T cells, or PBMCs; the material itself was cDNA or gDNA.

Per the authors' pipeline: It was from reference gene primer amplification that nucleated cell counts were estimated. Profiling relied on immunoSEQ multiplex PCR, and the TCRdb table lists in-frame clones only, not all of them. That table supplies the V and J calls and clone size; D and trimming were determined from the DNA. The repertoire holds approximately 69,000 clones, almost 90% seen once, with less than 6.5% in the top ten. J gave up 4 bases and V 3 bases, and 10 bases lay outside the gene matches. The CDR3 is 16 residues long. Germline V gives CDR1 SGHAT, CDR2 FQNNGV. Sequencing was performed on peripheral blood. The clonotype was recovered from a man aged 45-60 years with acute or convalescent COVID-19. The chain uses TRBV11-2 and TRBJ2-3; 7 bases line up with TRBD2. The CDR3 DNA reads TGTGCCAGCAGCTTGGGGGGGGGACTAATGGCAGATACGCAGTATTTT. This translates into CASSLGGGLMADTQYF. Supplemented by reference TRBV11-2 and TRBJ2-3, the full variable domain reads EAGVAQSPRYKIIEKRQSVAFWCNPISGHATLYWYQQILGQGPKLLIQFQNNGVVDDSQLPKDRFSAERLKGVDSTLKIQPAKLEDSAVYLCASSLGGGLMADTQYFGPGTRLTVL.